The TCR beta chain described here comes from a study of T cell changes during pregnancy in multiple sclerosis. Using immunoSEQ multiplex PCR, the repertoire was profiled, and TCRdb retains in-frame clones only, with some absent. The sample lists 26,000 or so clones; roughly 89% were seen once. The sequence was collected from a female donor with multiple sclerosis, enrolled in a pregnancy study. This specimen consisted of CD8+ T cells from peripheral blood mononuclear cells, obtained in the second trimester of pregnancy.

The CDR3 spells CASSPNRGEKLFF. The CDR3 coding sequence is TGCGCCAGCAGCCCCAACCGGGGTGAAAAACTGTTTTTT. V gene TRBV4-3 combines with J gene TRBJ1-4; D uncertain. The CDR3 extends over 13 amino acids. Trimming removed 4 bases from V and 7 bases from J, with 10 bases in between. Germline CDR1 LGHNA, CDR2 YSLEER.